This entry lists 3 T cell receptor beta chains sequenced from one sample in a study of blood T cell repertoires in COVID-19. Method: immunoSEQ multiplex PCR; TCRdb's copy keeps in-frame clones and lacks some. The sample records 180,000 or so clones, 90% being singletons. Sample: peripheral blood. The receptors shown here come from a man aged 50 or older with acute or convalescent COVID-19.

The rearrangement uses TRBV30 and TRBJ2-7; 12 bases match TRBD1. The CDR3 length is 15 residues. The V and J ends lost 0 bases and 7 bases, in that order; junction bases with no gene match: 7. Germline-derived CDR1 and CDR2 are GTSNPN and SVGIG (reference sequence). The CDR3 is CAWSVLGQGAGEQYV. CDR3 DNA sequence: TGTGCCTGGAGTGTACTGGGACAGGGGGCCGGAGAGCAGTACGTC.

This clone came up once. The chain joins TRBV2 to TRBJ1-1; TRBD1 agrees at 7 bases. The germline CDR1 and CDR2 sequences are SNHLY and FYNNEI. The CDR3 has 12 residues. DNA of the CDR3: TGTGCGTCCGGGACAGAAGTGATTGAAGCTTTCTTT. Translating gives CASGTEVIEAFF.

The chain has TRBV5-8 and TRBJ1-1; 9 nucleotides line up with TRBD1. The length of the CDR3 is 14 residues. From germline, CDR1 is SGHTS and CDR2 YDEGEE. V lost 2 bases and J lost 5; bases outside the gene matches: 4. The CDR3 DNA reads as TGTGCCAGCAGCTTACAGGGGGCAGGGACTGAAGCTTTCTTT. This translates into CASSLQGAGTEAFF.